This TCR beta chain emerged from a study of blood T cell repertoires in COVID-19. About the study: Donors in the United States, Italy and Spain gave samples during acute or convalescent COVID-19. The cDNA or gDNA used as material had been derived from T cells, B-cell-depleted T cells, or PBMCs.

Methods used by the authors: By means of reference gene primer amplification, nucleated cell counts were estimated. Libraries were prepared by immunoSEQ multiplex PCR; TCRdb keeps only in-frame clonotypes and omits some of them. V, J and clone size are those of that table, while D and trimming were read from the DNA. Of about 110,000 clones in the sample, over 80% are singletons; the top ten hold more than 3.5%. The CDR3 sequence is 17 residues long. The germline CDR1 and CDR2 sequences are SNHLY and FYNNEI. J was trimmed by 0 bases and V by 10 bases; bases with no gene match: 13. This receptor was obtained from a woman in her 70s with acute or convalescent COVID-19. The chain has TRBV2 and TRBJ1-4; 8 nucleotides match TRBD1. The material sequenced was peripheral blood. The CDR3 loop reads CATKTRTGMATNEKLFF. CDR3 bases: TGTGCCACCAAAACGCGGACAGGGATGGCAACTAATGAAAAACTGTTTTTT.